This T cell receptor (beta chain) was sequenced in a study of cytomegalovirus exposure and HLA in healthy donors. V dropped 4 bases and J dropped 8 bases, with 12 bases sitting between them. Germline lookup yields CDR1 GTSNPN and CDR2 SVGIG (reference sequence). This CDR3 comprises 12 residues. Amplification used 60 Vbeta primers and 13 Jbeta primers. Repertoires were generated with immunoSEQ multiplex PCR, while TCRdb's copy carries only in-frame clones and drops some. In the table there are around 130,000 clones, 81% of which are singletons. This TCR came from a man younger than 30 in good health and CMV-seronegative. The chain carries TRBV30 and TRBJ2-1, with D perhaps TRBD2 (6 bases). The sample consisted of PBMCs. CDR3 amino acids: CAWTPGGDEQFF. CDR3 sequence (DNA): TGTGCCTGGACCCCTGGAGGGGATGAGCAGTTCTTC.